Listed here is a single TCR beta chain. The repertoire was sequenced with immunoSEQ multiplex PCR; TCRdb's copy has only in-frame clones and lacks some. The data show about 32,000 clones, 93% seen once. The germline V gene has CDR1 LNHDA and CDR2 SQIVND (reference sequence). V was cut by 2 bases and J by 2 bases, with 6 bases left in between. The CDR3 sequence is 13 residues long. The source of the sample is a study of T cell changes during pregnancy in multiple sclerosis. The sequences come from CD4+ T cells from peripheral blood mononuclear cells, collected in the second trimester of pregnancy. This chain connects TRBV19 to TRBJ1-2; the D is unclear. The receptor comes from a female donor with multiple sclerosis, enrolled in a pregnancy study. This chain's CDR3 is CASSITENYGYTF. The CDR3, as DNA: TGTGCCAGTAGTATAACAGAGAACTATGGCTACACCTTC.